The source of this T cell receptor beta chain is a study of early T cells in non-severe SARS-CoV-2 infection. Study-level background: Sequencing of unsorted whole blood was done on bulk RNA, leaving chains unpaired.

The germline V and J ends were trimmed by 5 bases and 7 bases, with 24 bases remaining between them. In germline, CDR1 is SGHTA, CDR2 FQGNSA. This CDR3 region has 17 residues. Researchers tagged individual cDNA molecules with unique molecular identifiers. One entry per CDR3 protein results from TCRdb running MiXCR on the 5' RACE reads. The table includes roughly 81,000 distinct CDR3 sequences, about 6% detected once. The receptor was derived from an adult who was a healthcare worker with PCR-confirmed SARS-CoV-2 infection or an uninfected control (not recorded which). Material: whole blood. The V and J genes are TRBV7-2 and TRBJ1-5, with a possible D match to TRBD1 (5 bases). The CDR3 sequence: CASSPRGRRGGGQPQHF. The CDR3 DNA reads as TGTGCCAGCAGCCCCCGAGGGAGGAGGGGCGGTGGCCAGCCCCAGCATTTT. Full variable domain (outside the CDR3, taken from reference TRBV7-2 and TRBJ1-5): GAGVSQSPSNKVTEKGKDVELRCDPISGHTALYWYRQSLGQGLEFLIYFQGNSAPDKSGLPSDRFSAERTGGSVSTLTIQRTQQEDSAVYLCASSPRGRRGGGQPQHFGDGTRLSIL.